Shown below are 15 T cell receptor beta chains from a single sample sequenced in a study of blood T cell repertoires in COVID-19. Assay used: immunoSEQ multiplex PCR; TCRdb lists only in-frame clones, some missing. In the table there are 200,000 to 250,000 clones, roughly 80% of which are singletons. Sequenced input: peripheral blood. Every receptor here comes from a woman aged 80 or over with COVID-19, enrolled during active disease.

The CDR3 DNA reads TGTGCCATCAGTGCCAGACAAAGCACTGAAGCTTTCTTT. Its translation is CAISARQSTEAFF. The chain is built from TRBV10-3 and TRBJ1-1; D gene ambiguous. CDR3 length: 13 amino acids. Germline CDR1 and CDR2: ENHRY and SYGVKD. V was pared by 4 bases and J by 4 bases, with 10 bases between.

V is TRBV23-1 and J is TRBJ1-1; 9 nucleotides align to TRBD1. TRBV23-1 is an ORF for which the function is uncertain. The CDR3 extends over 19 amino acids. V gave up 0 bases and J gave up 1 base; unmatched junction bases: 12. CDR3 DNA: TGCGCCAGCAGTCAATCCGTCACGGACAGGGGTGGTGGGAACACTGAAGCTTTCTTT. It translates to CASSQSVTDRGGGNTEAFF.

The chain carries TRBV10-2 and TRBJ1-1; weak D call: TRBD1 (5 bases). V lost 5 bases to trimming and J lost 0 bases, with 10 bases between them. The CDR3 length is 14 residues. Germline values: CDR1 WSHSY, CDR2 SAAADI. The CDR3 DNA follows: TGCGCCAGCAGTTTGGCAGGGATGAACACTGAAGCTTTCTTT. Its protein product is CASSLAGMNTEAFF.

This clone occurred once. The V gene is TRBV4-3, the J gene TRBJ1-1; 7 bases line up with TRBD1. Germline CDR1 reads LGHNA; CDR2 reads YSLEER. The V segment lost 3 bases and the J segment 7 bases; nucleotides outside the gene matches: 11. The CDR3 loop spans 15 amino acids. The CDR3 bases are TGCGCCAGCAGCCAGAGGGTGGGCTCAGGGGGTGAAGCTTTCTTT. This encodes CASSQRVGSGGEAFF.

This chain links TRBV28 with TRBJ2-1, with 9 bases aligning to TRBD2. J lost 8 bases, V lost 6 bases, and 11 bases had no gene match. CDR1 and CDR2 (germline): MDHEN, SYDVKM. This CDR3 has 15 amino acids. CDR3 nucleotides: TGTGCCAGCAGCCGGGGGGGTAGCGGGAGCCATGAGCAGTTCTTC. Translating it yields CASSRGGSGSHEQFF. The full variable domain, in which reference TRBV28 and TRBJ2-1 provide the parts outside the CDR3, is DVKVTQSSRYLVKRTGEKVFLECVQDMDHENMFWYRQDPGLGLRLIYFSYDVKMKEKGDIPEGYSVSREKKERFSLILESASTNQTSMYLCASSRGGSGSHEQFFGPGTRLTVL.

V is TRBV29-1 and J is TRBJ2-1, with no clear D. Germline V gives CDR1 SQVTM, CDR2 ANQGSEA. V was cut by 4 bases and J by 1 base, with 11 bases left in between. The CDR3 extends over 14 amino acids. The CDR3 is CSVGAETSYNEQFF. The CDR3 nucleotides read TGCAGCGTTGGGGCAGAAACTTCCTACAATGAGCAGTTCTTC.

This clone was seen more than once but under ten times. The gene calls are TRBV2 and TRBJ2-7; D unclear. The V gene's germline CDR1 is SNHLY and CDR2 FYNNEI. The CDR3 has 11 residues. Between the trimmed V and J ends, which lost 5 bases and 1 base, there was a span of 3 bases. In DNA form, the CDR3 reads TGTGCCAGCAGTACTTCCTACGAGCAGTACTTC. It translates to CASSTSYEQYF.

The genes are TRBV6-5 and TRBJ2-7; D might be TRBD2 (5 bases). The CDR3 loop spans 14 amino acids. V shed 7 bases and J shed 1 base, with 14 bases lying between them. In germline, CDR1 is MNHEY, CDR2 SVGAGI. In DNA form, the CDR3 reads TGTGCCAGCAATGGCGTTGGACTTTCCTACGAGCAGTACTTC. This sequence encodes CASNGVGLSYEQYF.

This chain links TRBV6-5 with TRBJ1-2; D remains ambiguous. V was trimmed by 4 bases and J by 2 bases, leaving 8 bases between them. Germline-derived CDR1 and CDR2 are MNHEY and SVGAGI. This CDR3 spans 13 amino acids. CDR3 sequence (DNA): TGTGCCAGCAGTTGGTCCAGGAACTATGGCTACACCTTC. Protein: CASSWSRNYGYTF.

CDR3 nucleotides: TGTGCCAGCAGCTGGGGGGGGCGAGAAGAGACCCAGTACTTC. Translation gives CASSWGGREETQYF. The V gene is TRBV7-2, the J gene TRBJ2-5; maybe TRBD2 (7 bases). V lost 4 bases, J lost 3 bases, and 12 bases lay in between. Germline V gene sequence: CDR1 SGHTA, CDR2 FQGNSA. The CDR3 is 14 amino acids. The full variable domain, rest sourced from reference TRBV7-2 and TRBJ2-5, is GAGVSQSPSNKVTEKGKDVELRCDPISGHTALYWYRQSLGQGLEFLIYFQGNSAPDKSGLPSDRFSAERTGGSVSTLTIQRTQQEDSAVYLCASSWGGREETQYFGPGTRLLVL.

Only one count was recorded for this clone. This rearrangement joins TRBV12-3 or TRBV12-4 to TRBJ2-5; D remains unclear. With 6 bases removed from V and 6 bases from J, the gap between germline ends came to 11 bases. This CDR3 is 12 amino acids long. The CDR3: CASSPRVKTQYF. Here the CDR3 DNA reads TGTGCCAGCAGCCCCCGCGTGAAGACCCAGTACTTC.

The CDR3 sequence: CASSPGQVDYGYTF. In DNA form, the CDR3 reads TGTGCCAGCTCACCGGGACAGGTGGACTATGGCTACACCTTC. This chain joins TRBV18 and TRBJ1-2; 8 nucleotides agree with TRBD1. CDR1 and CDR2 (germline): KGHSH, LQKENI. The CDR3 is 14 residues long. The V segment lost 3 bases and the J segment 3 bases; nucleotides outside the gene matches: 3.

This clone was detected only a few times. The chain recombines TRBV3-1 (or the pseudogene TRBV3-2) with TRBJ2-5; maybe TRBD2 (5 bases). The V end was cut by 4 bases, the J end by 3 bases, with 6 bases between. This CDR3 spans 12 amino acids. CDR1 and CDR2 from the germline V gene are LGHDT and YNNKEL (reference sequence). The CDR3, as DNA: TGTGCCAGCAGCCCGAGGGAAGAGACCCAGTACTTC. Protein product: CASSPREETQYF.

J is TRBJ2-5 and V is TRBV9, with D tentatively TRBD1 (6 bases). Trimming left V 4 bases short and J 4 bases short, with 11 bases between. The CDR3 is 13 amino acids. Looked up from germline, CDR1 is SGDLS and CDR2 is YYNGEE. CDR3 in DNA: TGTGCCAGCAGCCAGGACAGCCCAGAGACCCAGTACTTC. Translated: CASSQDSPETQYF.

The gene calls are TRBV18 and TRBJ1-2; D unclear. CDR1 and CDR2 (germline): KGHSH, LQKENI. This CDR3 has 12 residues. Trimming took off 3 bases at V and 2 bases at J, with 4 bases between the two ends. The DNA of the CDR3 is TGTGCCAGCTCACCGCAGAACTATGGCTACACCTTC. Amino acid sequence: CASSPQNYGYTF.